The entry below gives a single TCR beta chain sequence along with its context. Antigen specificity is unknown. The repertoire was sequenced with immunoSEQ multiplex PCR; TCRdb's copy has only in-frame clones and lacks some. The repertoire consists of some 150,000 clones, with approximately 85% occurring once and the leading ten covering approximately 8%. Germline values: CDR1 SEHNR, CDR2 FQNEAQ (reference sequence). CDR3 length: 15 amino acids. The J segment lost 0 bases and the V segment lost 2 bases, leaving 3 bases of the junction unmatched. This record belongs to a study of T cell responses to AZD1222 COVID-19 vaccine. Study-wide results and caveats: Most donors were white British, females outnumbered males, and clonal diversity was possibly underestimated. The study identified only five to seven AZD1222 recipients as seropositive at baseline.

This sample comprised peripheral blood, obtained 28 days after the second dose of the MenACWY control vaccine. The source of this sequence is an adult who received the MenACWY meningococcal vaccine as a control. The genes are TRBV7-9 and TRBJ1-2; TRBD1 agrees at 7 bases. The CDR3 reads CASSLNTGANYGYTF. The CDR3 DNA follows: TGTGCCAGCAGCTTAAACACAGGGGCTAACTATGGCTACACCTTC.